The rows below give T cell receptor beta chains drawn from one sample of a study of shared clonotypes between healthy human individuals. Here immunoSEQ multiplex PCR was the method, and the copy in TCRdb shows in-frame clones only, minus some. The profile shows 640,000 or so clones, roughly 70% of them singletons. The sample consisted of memory CD4+ T cells sorted from blood. The receptor set was obtained from a woman aged 25-40 years in good health. CDR3s include the opening cysteine and the closing phenylalanine or tryptophan. A D gene is named only where the DNA matches it firmly. Only part of the rows carry a size: once, few, many, or a class if the clone is expanded.

V gene	D gene	clone size	J gene	CDR3 protein	CDR3 DNA
TRBV6-6	TRBD2	NA	TRBJ2-3	CASRGAGGTDTQYF	TGTGCCAGCAGGGGCGCGGGAGGCACAGATACGCAGTATTTT
TRBV14	TRBD1	few	TRBJ2-2	CASSARQGPGELFF	TGTGCCAGCAGCGCACGACAGGGGCCGGGGGAGCTGTTTTTT
TRBV11-1	TRBD2	NA	TRBJ2-3	CASSLGLAGGGTDTQYF	TGTGCCAGCAGCTTAGGGTTAGCGGGAGGGGGCACAGATACGCAGTATTTT
TRBV6-8	TRBD2	NA	TRBJ2-1	CASQAGLAGEWNEQFF	TGTGCCAGCCAGGCTGGACTAGCGGGAGAATGGAATGAGCAGTTCTTC
TRBV19	TRBD1	NA	TRBJ2-1	CASSQDRGNEQFF	TGTGCCAGTAGTCAGGACAGGGGCAATGAGCAGTTCTTC
TRBV11-2	NA	NA	TRBJ2-1	CASSPRQRSGNEQFF	TGTGCCAGCAGCCCCAGACAGCGGTCGGGAAATGAGCAGTTCTTC
TRBV11-2	TRBD2	once	TRBJ2-5	CASSLEGLAGFLGTQYF	TGTGCCAGCAGCTTAGAGGGGCTAGCGGGGTTCTTAGGGACCCAGTACTTC
TRBV7-9	NA	NA	TRBJ1-6	CASSLVGENSPLHF	TGTGCCAGCAGCTTAGTTGGCGAGAATTCACCCCTCCACTTT
TRBV6-5	NA	once	TRBJ2-5	CASSQTEQETQYF	TGTGCCAGCAGTCAGACGGAACAAGAGACCCAGTACTTC
TRBV19	TRBD1	few	TRBJ1-4	CASTTTGTANEKLFF	TGTGCCAGTACTACGACAGGGACCGCTAATGAAAAACTGTTTTTT
TRBV28	NA	once	TRBJ1-1	CASSGWQNTEAFF	TGTGCCAGCAGTGGATGGCAGAACACTGAAGCTTTCTTT
TRBV6-6	TRBD1	few	TRBJ1-5	CASSYGTANQPQHF	TGTGCCAGCAGTTATGGGACAGCGAATCAGCCCCAGCATTTT
TRBV29-1	NA	once	TRBJ2-7	CSARDRYSYEQYF	TGCAGCGCCAGGGACCGGTACTCCTACGAGCAGTACTTC
TRBV7-2	TRBD2	few	TRBJ2-3	CASSWGTSGSDTQYF	TGTGCCAGCAGCTGGGGGACTAGCGGGAGTGATACGCAGTATTTT
TRBV7-9	NA	NA	TRBJ1-4	CASSLADGSRELFF	TGTGCCAGCAGCTTAGCTGACGGCAGTCGGGAACTGTTTTTT
TRBV28	NA	many	TRBJ1-5	CASSPRRNSNQPQHF	TGTGCCAGCAGTCCGAGACGTAATAGCAATCAGCCCCAGCATTTT
TRBV11-2	TRBD2	NA	TRBJ2-1	CASSRRTSGGSSYNEQFF	TGTGCCAGCAGCAGGAGGACTAGCGGGGGAAGCTCCTACAATGAGCAGTTCTTC
TRBV19	TRBD2	NA	TRBJ2-2	CASSISLAGVIPRELFF	TGTGCCAGTAGTATCTCCCTAGCGGGAGTGATCCCGAGGGAGCTGTTTTTT
TRBV30	TRBD2	NA	TRBJ2-5	CAWTPAGTSGSRGQYF	TGTGCCTGGACTCCCGCTGGGACTAGCGGGAGCAGGGGCCAGTACTTC
TRBV18	NA	NA	TRBJ1-2	CASSPSGYGYTF	TGTGCCAGCTCACCATCAGGGTATGGCTACACCTTC
TRBV5-4	NA	NA	TRBJ1-2	CASRDTGSRYGYTF	TGTGCCAGCAGGGATACAGGTTCCCGTTATGGCTACACCTTC
TRBV28	NA	few	TRBJ1-3	CASSLGRYSGNTIYF	TGTGCCAGCAGTTTGGGTCGCTACTCAGGAAACACCATATATTTT
TRBV10-3	NA	NA	TRBJ2-2	CAISSGGIGTGELFF	TGTGCCATCAGTAGTGGCGGGATTGGTACCGGGGAGCTGTTTTTT
TRBV19	TRBD1	NA	TRBJ2-2	CASSLRTGYTGELFF	TGTGCCAGTAGCCTCCGGACAGGTTACACCGGGGAGCTGTTTTTT
TRBV7-9	NA	NA	TRBJ2-7	CASNAQGGPYEQYF	TGTGCCAGCAACGCGCAGGGCGGACCCTACGAGCAGTACTTC
TRBV6-5	NA	few	TRBJ1-5	CASQSGNQPQHF	TGTGCCAGCCAGTCAGGCAATCAGCCCCAGCATTTT
TRBV7-9	NA	NA	TRBJ1-4	CASSLDINEKLFF	TGTGCCAGCAGCCTGGACATTAATGAAAAACTGTTTTTT
TRBV11-2	TRBD1	NA	TRBJ1-1	CASSLADRGGTEAFF	TGTGCCAGCAGCTTAGCGGACAGGGGAGGCACTGAAGCTTTCTTT